The entry that follows covers one T cell receptor beta chain sequence. What it recognizes is unknown. The TCR beta CDR3 regions underwent amplification using RNA transcripts as the source. An initial round of RT-PCR targeting the TCR CDR3 relied on the HTBI primer set. TCRdb reprocessed the multiplex PCR reads via MiXCR and lists one record per CDR3 protein. The table includes 750,000 to 900,000 distinct CDR3 sequences, roughly 40% detected once. These data originate in a study of T cells in Graves' hyperthyroidism and ophthalmopathy. As for the study in general: Specimen type is peripheral blood, collected at initial diagnosis prior to any treatment.

Germline CDR1 SGHRS, CDR2 YFSETQ. The V end was cut by 4 bases, the J end by 1 base, with 15 bases between. The CDR3 is 16 amino acids. General observations from the study: Classification by a 13 V-J model distinguished ophthalmopathy from stable hyperthyroidism. Blood shared most expanded thyroid clonotypes above 0.001.

The chain combines TRBV5-1 with TRBJ1-3; D is undetermined. The clonotype originates from a man in his late teens or twenties with Graves' hyperthyroidism. Sequenced: blood. CDR3 region: CASSTDRGWSGNTIYF. The CDR3 nucleotides read TGCGCCAGCAGCACCGACCGGGGTTGGTCTGGAAACACCATATATTTT.